Shown below are 15 T cell receptor beta chains from a single sample sequenced in a study of CD8+CD57+ T cells in acquired aplastic anemia. TCR beta VDJ and CDR3 were profiled, and genomic DNA was the template. TCRdb called the reads again in MiXCR, with one record for every CDR3 protein. The sample yields some 190,000 distinct CDR3 sequences, about 47% seen once. Source material: sorted CD4+, CD8+, or CD8+CD57+ T cells (not recorded which) from PBMCs. Receptors originate from a human donor in good health.

The chain links TRBV2 to TRBJ2-1, with 11 bases that match TRBD2. The CDR3 length is 15 residues. Germline-derived CDR1 and CDR2 are SNHLY and FYNNEI. The V gene end was trimmed by 4 bases and the J gene end by 4 bases; junction bases not matched to a gene: 3. The DNA of the CDR3 is TGTGCCAGCAGTGCTAGCGGGAGGTCGTACAATGAGCAGTTCTTC. It codes for CASSASGRSYNEQFF.

Ten or more counts support this clonotype. This chain uses TRBV19 with TRBJ1-5; the match to TRBD1 covers 9 bases. J lost 7 bases, V lost 3 bases, and 7 bases had no gene match. This CDR3 spans 15 amino acids. Per the germline V gene, CDR1 is LNHDA and CDR2 is SQIVND (reference sequence). The CDR3 protein is CASSMGQGLGQPQHF. For the CDR3, the DNA is TGTGCCAGTAGTATGGGACAGGGCTTGGGGCAGCCCCAGCATTTT.

Comment on this clonotype: One junction end does not reproduce the germline sequence, and a read error may be involved. This sequence joins TRBV3-1 and TRBJ1-5, with a tentative D call TRBD1 (5 bases). Germline CDR1 and CDR2: LGHDT and YNNKEL (reference sequence). The CDR3 length is 13 residues. In nucleotides, the CDR3 is TGTGCCGGCAGCCAAAACAGGAATCAGCCCCAGCATTTT. Translating gives CAGSQNRNQPQHF. The full variable domain, with the rest looked up from reference TRBV3-1 and TRBJ1-5, is DTAVSQTPKYLVTQMGNDKSIKCEQNLGHDTMYWYKQDSKKFLKIMFSYNNKELIINETVPNRFSPKSPDKAHLNLHINSLELGDSAVYFCAGSQNRNQPQHFGDGTRLSIL.

This clonotype was observed many times. The chain couples TRBV7-3 to TRBJ2-6; 7 bases agree with TRBD1. Germline V gene lookup returns CDR1 SGHTA and CDR2 FQGTGA. This CDR3 spans 14 amino acids. The J segment lost 9 bases and the V segment lost 5 bases, leaving 7 bases of the junction unmatched. The CDR3 nucleotides read TGTGCCAGCAGCCCCAGGGGGAATGGCAACGTCCTGACTTTC. Amino acids: CASSPRGNGNVLTF.

A word on this clonotype: It is likely a read error, because the conserved phenylalanine at the end of the CDR3 is missing. The DNA is left out, because the CDR3 cannot be placed on it with certainty; the CDR3 is given as TCRdb lists it. The chain has TRBV20-1 and TRBJ2-5. The CDR3 is 8 residues long, counting both termini. Germline-derived CDR1 and CDR2 are DFQATT and SNEGSKA (reference sequence). CDR3 loop: CSARDQHS.

This clonotype was seen ten or more times. The rearrangement joins TRBV11-3 to TRBJ2-7; no definite D call. Trimming stripped 2 bases from V and 2 bases from J, with 13 bases between. CDR1 is SGHNT, CDR2 YENEEA, per germline. The CDR3 length is 15 residues. Here the CDR3 DNA reads TGTGCCAGCAGCTTACGAGACCAGAGTACCTACGAGCAGTACTTC. This translates into CASSLRDQSTYEQYF.

The chain is built from TRBV19 and TRBJ1-2; 7 nucleotides agree with TRBD1. CDR1 is LNHDA, CDR2 SQIVND, per germline (reference sequence). With 6 bases clipped from V and 8 bases from J, the junction kept 12 bases outside the gene matches. The CDR3 is made up of 14 amino acids. CDR3 residues: CASRIQGTEKGYTF. Written as DNA, the CDR3 is TGTGCCAGTAGGATACAGGGGACCGAGAAGGGCTACACCTTC.

The sample holds many counts of this clonotype. The chain recombines TRBV6-1 with TRBJ2-5; TRBD1 aligns across 7 bases. The trim removed 4 bases at V and 5 bases at J, leaving 7 bases unmatched. From germline, CDR1 is MNHNS and CDR2 SASEGT. The CDR3 is made up of 14 amino acids. In DNA form, the CDR3 reads TGTGCCAGCAGTGTCGAGACAGGGTGGGAGACCCAGTACTTC. It translates to CASSVETGWETQYF.

As to this clonotype: A read error may account for a junction end that differs from germline. This sequence joins TRBV7-2 and TRBJ2-6; perhaps D is TRBD1 or TRBD2 (5 bases each). Germline V CDR1 and CDR2: SGHTA, FQGNSA. The CDR3 loop spans 14 amino acids. The CDR3 region has the DNA TGTGCCAGCAGAAGGGGAGCCGGGGCTAACGTCCTGACTTTC. Its protein is CASRRGAGANVLTF.

The rearrangement uses TRBV10-3 and TRBJ2-5; TRBD2 is a possible D gene (6 bases). The germline V and J ends were trimmed by 2 bases and 4 bases, with 8 bases remaining between them. Germline CDR1 ENHRY, CDR2 SYGVKD. The CDR3 contains 13 residues. The CDR3 spells CAISEEEGETQYF. The CDR3 region has the DNA TGTGCCATCAGTGAGGAGGAGGGAGAGACCCAGTACTTC.

Details on this clonotype: A much bigger clone sits one base away, suggesting this may be a read error. CDR3 in amino acids: CARSRGQGNTEAFF. CDR3 coding DNA: TGCGCCCGCAGCCGGGGACAGGGGAACACTGAAGCTTTCTTT. The rearrangement joins TRBV5-1 to TRBJ1-1; 9 nucleotides line up with TRBD1. CDR3 length: 14 residues. Germline CDR1 reads SGHRS; CDR2 reads YFSETQ. Drawing the rest from reference TRBV5-1 and TRBJ1-1, the complete variable domain is KAGVTQTPRYLIKTRGQQVTLSCSPISGHRSVSWYQQTPGQGLQFLFEYFSETQRNKGNFPGRFSGRQFSNSRSEMNVSTLELGDSALYLCARSRGQGNTEAFFGQGTRLTVV.

The chain joins TRBV12-3 or TRBV12-4 to TRBJ1-3; D gene uncertain. Trimming stripped 7 bases from V and 15 bases from J, with 19 bases between. The CDR3 is 12 amino acids. The chain's CDR3 is CASNRVGPYQYF. The CDR3 bases are TGTGCCAGCAACCGCGTAGGGCCCTACCAATATTTT.

Remarks on this clonotype: A much larger clone sits a single nucleotide away, making a read error possible. V and J are TRBV7-2 and TRBJ1-1; maybe TRBD1 (5 bases). The V gene's germline CDR1 is SGHTA and CDR2 FQGNSA. The CDR3 runs to 19 residues. The CDR3 loop reads CASSLAMRGTRILNTEASF. The DNA of the CDR3 is TGTGCCAGCAGCTTAGCGATGAGGGGCACCAGAATTCTGAACACTGAAGCTTCCTTT.

The chain combines TRBV7-3 with TRBJ2-1; D gene uncertain. Germline V lookup: CDR1 SGHTA, CDR2 FQGTGA. The CDR3 is 13 residues long. V was cut by 4 bases and J by 9 bases, with 13 bases left in between. The DNA of the CDR3 is TGTGCCAGCAGCTCTGGTCCCTTGCGTGAGCAGTTCTTC. Translation gives CASSSGPLREQFF.

This clonotype appeared a single time. The chain is built from TRBV19 and TRBJ2-5, with 10 bases fitting TRBD2. With 5 bases clipped from V and 4 bases from J, the junction kept 7 bases outside the gene matches. The length of the CDR3 is 15 residues. Per germline, CDR1 LNHDA and CDR2 SQIVND (reference sequence). CDR3 protein: CASSSGLAGVETQYF. DNA of the CDR3: TGTGCCAGTAGTTCCGGTCTAGCGGGAGTAGAGACCCAGTACTTC.